The 4 T cell receptor beta chains below come from one sample, sequenced in a study of blood T cell repertoires in COVID-19. Produced via immunoSEQ multiplex PCR; TCRdb's table is partial and in-frame only. There are about 180,000 clones in the sample; 75% to 90% occur only once, and under 8% lies in the top ten. Sequenced: PBMCs or T cells enriched from blood (not recorded which). The receptor source for this set is a man in his forties who had recovered from COVID-19.

The chain carries TRBV7-6 and TRBJ1-4; D remains unclear. CDR1 is SGHVS, CDR2 FNYEAQ, per germline. This CDR3 is 14 amino acids long. Deletions cut 6 bases from V and 0 bases from J, with 8 bases between. As DNA, the CDR3 is TGTGCCAGCAGTGCCACTGCAACTAATGAAAAACTGTTTTTT. Protein product: CASSATATNEKLFF.

This clone occurred once. The chain combines TRBV7-9 with TRBJ1-5; D gene ambiguous. Germline values: CDR1 SEHNR, CDR2 FQNEAQ (reference sequence). CDR3 length equals 12 residues. With 8 bases removed from V and 7 bases from J, the gap between germline ends came to 12 bases. For the CDR3, the DNA is TGTGCCAGCGGAGGCTCGGGCCAGCCCCAGCATTTT. This translates into CASGGSGQPQHF.

V is TRBV6-5 and J is TRBJ1-2; D gene ambiguous. The CDR3 is 13 amino acids. V lost 2 bases, J lost 5 bases, and 9 bases lay in between. Germline CDR1 MNHEY, CDR2 SVGAGI. For the CDR3, the DNA is TGTGCCAGCAGTTACGGCAGTTCTTATGGCTACACCTTC. It codes for CASSYGSSYGYTF.

The V call is TRBV5-4, the J call TRBJ2-5; D is possibly TRBD2 (6 bases). The V and J ends lost 1 base and 5 bases respectively, with 12 bases between them. The CDR3 is 14 amino acids. Germline V CDR1 and CDR2: SGHNT, YYREEE (reference sequence). The CDR3: CASSLRGGGETQYF. CDR3 nucleotides: TGTGCCAGCAGCTTGAGGGGAGGAGGGGAGACCCAGTACTTC. The full variable domain, its missing parts supplied by reference TRBV5-4 and TRBJ2-5, is ETGVTQSPTHLIKTRGQQVTLRCSSQSGHNTVSWYQQALGQGPQFIFQYYREEENGRGNFPPRFSGLQFPNYSSELNVNALELDDSALYLCASSLRGGGETQYFGPGTRLLVL.